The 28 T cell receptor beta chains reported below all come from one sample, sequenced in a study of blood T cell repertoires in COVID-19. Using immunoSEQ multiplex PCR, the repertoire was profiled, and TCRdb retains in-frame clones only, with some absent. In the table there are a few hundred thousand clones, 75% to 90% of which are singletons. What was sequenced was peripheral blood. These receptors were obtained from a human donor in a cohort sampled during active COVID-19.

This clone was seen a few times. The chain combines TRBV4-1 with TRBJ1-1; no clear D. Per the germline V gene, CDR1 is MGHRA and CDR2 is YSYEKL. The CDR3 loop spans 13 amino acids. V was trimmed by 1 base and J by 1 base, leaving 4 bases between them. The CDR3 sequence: CASSQAGNTEAFF. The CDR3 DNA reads TGCGCCAGCAGCCAAGCGGGGAACACTGAAGCTTTCTTT.

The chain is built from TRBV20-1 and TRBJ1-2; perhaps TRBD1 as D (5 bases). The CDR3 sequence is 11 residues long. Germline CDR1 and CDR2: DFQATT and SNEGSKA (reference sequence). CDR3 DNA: TGCACCGCTGGGGGGTCCTATGGCTACACCTTC. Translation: CTAGGSYGYTF.

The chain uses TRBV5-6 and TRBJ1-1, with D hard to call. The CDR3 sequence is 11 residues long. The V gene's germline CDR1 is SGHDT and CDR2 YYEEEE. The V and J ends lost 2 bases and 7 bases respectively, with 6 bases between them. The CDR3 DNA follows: TGTGCCAGCAGCTTACACCGTGAAGCTTTCTTT. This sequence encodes CASSLHREAFF. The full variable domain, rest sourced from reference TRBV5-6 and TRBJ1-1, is DAGVTQSPTHLIKTRGQQVTLRCSPKSGHDTVSWYQQALGQGPQFIFQYYEEEERQRGNFPDRFSGHQFPNYSSELNVNALLLGDSALYLCASSLHREAFFGQGTRLTVV.

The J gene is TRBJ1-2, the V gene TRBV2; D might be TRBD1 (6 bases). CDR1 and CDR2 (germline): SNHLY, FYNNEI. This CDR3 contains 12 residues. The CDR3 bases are TGTGCTAGGGGGGGGTGGAACTATGGCTACACCTTC. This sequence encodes CARGGWNYGYTF.

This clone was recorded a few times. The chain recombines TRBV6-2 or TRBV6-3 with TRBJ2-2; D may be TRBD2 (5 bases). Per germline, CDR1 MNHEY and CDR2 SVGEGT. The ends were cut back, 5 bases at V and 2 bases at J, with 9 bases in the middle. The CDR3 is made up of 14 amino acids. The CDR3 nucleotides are TGTGCCAGCAGTAGGAGCGGAAACACCGGGGAGCTGTTTTTT. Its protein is CASSRSGNTGELFF.

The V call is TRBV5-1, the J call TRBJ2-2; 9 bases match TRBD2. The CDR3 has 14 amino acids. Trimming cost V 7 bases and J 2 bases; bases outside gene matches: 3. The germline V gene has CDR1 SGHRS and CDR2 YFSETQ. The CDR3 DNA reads TGCGCCAGCTTACTAGCGGGTAACACCGGGGAGCTGTTTTTT. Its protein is CASLLAGNTGELFF.

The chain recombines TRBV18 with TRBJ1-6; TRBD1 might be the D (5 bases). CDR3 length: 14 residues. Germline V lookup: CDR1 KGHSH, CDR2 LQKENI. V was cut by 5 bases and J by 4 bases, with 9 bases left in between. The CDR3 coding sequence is TGTGCCAGCTCAATACAGGATTATAATTCACCCCTCCACTTT. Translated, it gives CASSIQDYNSPLHF.

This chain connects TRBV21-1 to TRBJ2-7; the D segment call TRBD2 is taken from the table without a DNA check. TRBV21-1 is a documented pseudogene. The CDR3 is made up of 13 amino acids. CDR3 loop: CASSKEGGPEQYF. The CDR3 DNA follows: TGTGCCAGCAGCAAAGAGGGCGGGCCGGAGCAGTACTTC.

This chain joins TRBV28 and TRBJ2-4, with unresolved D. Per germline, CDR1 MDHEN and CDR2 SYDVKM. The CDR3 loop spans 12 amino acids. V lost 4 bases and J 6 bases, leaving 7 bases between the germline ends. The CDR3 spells CASSYSRNIQYF. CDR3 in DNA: TGTGCCAGCAGTTACTCACGAAACATTCAGTACTTC.

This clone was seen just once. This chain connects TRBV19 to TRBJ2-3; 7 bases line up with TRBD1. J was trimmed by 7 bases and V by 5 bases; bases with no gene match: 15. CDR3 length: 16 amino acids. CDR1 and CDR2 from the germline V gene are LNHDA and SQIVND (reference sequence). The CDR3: CASSARQGEGVNTQYF. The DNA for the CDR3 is TGTGCCAGTAGTGCTCGACAGGGAGAAGGGGTAAATACGCAGTATTTT.

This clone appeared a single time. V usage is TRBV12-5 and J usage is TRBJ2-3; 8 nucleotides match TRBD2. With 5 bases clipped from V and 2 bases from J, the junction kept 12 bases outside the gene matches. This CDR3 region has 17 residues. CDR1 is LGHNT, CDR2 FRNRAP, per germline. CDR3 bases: TGTGCTAGTGGTCCGGCGGGGGCAGCGGGAGTCACAGATACGCAGTATTTT. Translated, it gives CASGPAGAAGVTDTQYF.

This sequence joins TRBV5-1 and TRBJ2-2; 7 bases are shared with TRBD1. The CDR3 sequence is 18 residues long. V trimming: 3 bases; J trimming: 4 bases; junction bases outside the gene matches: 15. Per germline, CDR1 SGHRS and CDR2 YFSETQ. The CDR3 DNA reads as TGCGCCAGCAGCTATCTGGGCTTGGCAGGGGGATCCACCGGGGAGCTGTTTTTT. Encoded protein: CASSYLGLAGGSTGELFF. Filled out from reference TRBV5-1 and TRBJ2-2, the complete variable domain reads KAGVTQTPRYLIKTRGQQVTLSCSPISGHRSVSWYQQTPGQGLQFLFEYFSETQRNKGNFPGRFSGRQFSNSRSEMNVSTLELGDSALYLCASSYLGLAGGSTGELFFGEGSRLTVL.

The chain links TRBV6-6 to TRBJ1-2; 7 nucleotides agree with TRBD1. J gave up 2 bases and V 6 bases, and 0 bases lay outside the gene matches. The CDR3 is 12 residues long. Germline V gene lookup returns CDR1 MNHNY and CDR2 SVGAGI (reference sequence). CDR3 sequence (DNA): TGTGCCAGCAGGACAGGGAACTATGGCTACACCTTC. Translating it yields CASRTGNYGYTF.

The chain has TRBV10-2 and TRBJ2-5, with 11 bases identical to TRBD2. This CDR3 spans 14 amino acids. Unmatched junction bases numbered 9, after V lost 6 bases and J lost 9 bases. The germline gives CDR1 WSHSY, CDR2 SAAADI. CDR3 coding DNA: TGCGCCAGCAGCGGTAGCGGGGGGGCCAGGGCCCAGTACTTC. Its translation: CASSGSGGARAQYF.

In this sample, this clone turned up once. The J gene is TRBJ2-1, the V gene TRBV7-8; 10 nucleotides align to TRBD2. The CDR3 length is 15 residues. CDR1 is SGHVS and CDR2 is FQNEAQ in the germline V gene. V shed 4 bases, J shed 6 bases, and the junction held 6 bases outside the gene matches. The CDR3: CASSSQRGGRNEQFF. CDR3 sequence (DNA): TGTGCCAGCAGCTCCCAGCGGGGGGGCCGCAATGAGCAGTTCTTC.

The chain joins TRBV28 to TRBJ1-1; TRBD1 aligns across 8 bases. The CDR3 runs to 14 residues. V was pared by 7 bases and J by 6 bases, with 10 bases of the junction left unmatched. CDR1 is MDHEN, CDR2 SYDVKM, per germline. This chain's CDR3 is CASNAGGFQPEAFF. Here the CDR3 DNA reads TGTGCCAGCAATGCAGGGGGCTTTCAGCCTGAAGCTTTCTTT.

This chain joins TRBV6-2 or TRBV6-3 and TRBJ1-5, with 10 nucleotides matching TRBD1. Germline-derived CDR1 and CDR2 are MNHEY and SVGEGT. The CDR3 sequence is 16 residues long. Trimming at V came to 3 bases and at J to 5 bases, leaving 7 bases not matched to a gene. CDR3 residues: CASSYVPTGGDQPQHF. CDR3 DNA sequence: TGTGCCAGCAGTTATGTCCCGACAGGGGGCGATCAGCCCCAGCATTTT.

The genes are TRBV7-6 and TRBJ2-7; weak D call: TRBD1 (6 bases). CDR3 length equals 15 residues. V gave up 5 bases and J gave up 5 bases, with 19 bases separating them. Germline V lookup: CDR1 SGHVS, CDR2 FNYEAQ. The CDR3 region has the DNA TGTGCCAGCAGCCTAAGAGGGGGTGAAAACCACGAGCAGTACTTC. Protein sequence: CASSLRGGENHEQYF.

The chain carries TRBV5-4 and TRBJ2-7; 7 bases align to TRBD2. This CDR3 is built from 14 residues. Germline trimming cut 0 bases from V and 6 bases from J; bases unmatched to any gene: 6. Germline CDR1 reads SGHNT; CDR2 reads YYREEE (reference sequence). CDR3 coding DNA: TGTGCCAGCAGCTTGGCCGGGGGGTTCGGCGAGCAGTACTTC. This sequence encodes CASSLAGGFGEQYF.

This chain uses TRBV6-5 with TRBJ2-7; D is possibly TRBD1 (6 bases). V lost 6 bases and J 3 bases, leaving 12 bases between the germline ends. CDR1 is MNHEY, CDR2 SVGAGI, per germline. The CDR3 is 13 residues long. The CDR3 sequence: CASRNRVDYEQYF. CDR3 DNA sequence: TGTGCCAGCAGAAACAGGGTTGACTACGAGCAGTACTTC.

The CDR3 region is CASSYPIGTDTDTQYF. CDR3 nucleotide sequence: TGTGCCAGCAGTTACCCCATTGGGACAGACACAGATACGCAGTATTTT. The chain joins TRBV6-2 or TRBV6-3 to TRBJ2-3; TRBD1 agrees at 7 bases. The CDR3 contains 16 residues. The ends lost 2 bases at V and 2 bases at J; junction bases unmatched: 7. Germline CDR1 reads MNHEY; CDR2 reads SVGEGT.

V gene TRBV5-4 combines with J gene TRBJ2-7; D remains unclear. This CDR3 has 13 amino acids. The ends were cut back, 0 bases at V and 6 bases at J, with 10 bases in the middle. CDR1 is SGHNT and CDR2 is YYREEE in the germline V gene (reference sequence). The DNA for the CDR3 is TGTGCCAGCAGCTTGGTAACCTTCGGCGAGCAGTACTTC. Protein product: CASSLVTFGEQYF.

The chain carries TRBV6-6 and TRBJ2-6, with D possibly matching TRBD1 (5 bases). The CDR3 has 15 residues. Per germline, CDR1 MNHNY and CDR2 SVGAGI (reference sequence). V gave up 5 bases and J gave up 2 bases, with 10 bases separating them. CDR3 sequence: CASSLQGPGANVLTF. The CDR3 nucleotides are TGTGCCAGCAGTCTTCAGGGCCCTGGGGCCAACGTCCTGACTTTC.

The DNA for the CDR3 is TGTGCCACCAGCAACCCAGCGGGAGGAAAGTCCCTAGCCAAAAACATTCAGTACTTC. As protein: CATSNPAGGKSLAKNIQYF. The chain combines TRBV15 with TRBJ2-4; 9 nucleotides agree with TRBD2. Germline V CDR1 and CDR2: LNHNV, YYDKDF (reference sequence). The V segment lost 4 bases and the J segment 0 bases; nucleotides outside the gene matches: 13. The CDR3 loop spans 19 amino acids.

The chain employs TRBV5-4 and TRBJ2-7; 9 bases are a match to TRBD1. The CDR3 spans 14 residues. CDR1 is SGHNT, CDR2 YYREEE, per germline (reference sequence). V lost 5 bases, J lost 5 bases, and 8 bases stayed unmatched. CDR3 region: CASRQGQGGNEQYF. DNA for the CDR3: TGTGCCAGCAGACAGGGACAGGGCGGGAACGAGCAGTACTTC.

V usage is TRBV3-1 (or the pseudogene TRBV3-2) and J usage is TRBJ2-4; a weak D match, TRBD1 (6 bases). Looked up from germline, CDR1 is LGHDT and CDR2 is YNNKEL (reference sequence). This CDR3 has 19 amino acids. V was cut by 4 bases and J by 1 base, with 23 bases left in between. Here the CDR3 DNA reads TGTGCCAGCAGCCCGACTACCGGGACACAGATGGTCGCCAAAAACATTCAGTACTTC. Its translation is CASSPTTGTQMVAKNIQYF.

The CDR3, as DNA: TGCGCCAGCAGCCAAAACTTAGCGTTATCCTACAATGAGCAGTTCTTC. This gives the protein CASSQNLALSYNEQFF. The chain has TRBV4-1 and TRBJ2-1; a weak D match, TRBD2 (5 bases). Trimming left V 2 bases short and J 1 base short, with 12 bases between. The CDR3 covers 16 residues. From germline, CDR1 is MGHRA and CDR2 YSYEKL.

The CDR3 sequence is CASSQLAGSTDTQYF. The CDR3 DNA sequence: TGTGCCAGCAGCCAACTAGCGGGTAGCACAGATACGCAGTATTTT. The rearrangement joins TRBV4-2 to TRBJ2-3; 8 bases are a match to TRBD2. CDR3 length: 15 residues. Germline CDR1 is LGHNA and CDR2 is YNFKEQ. J lost 0 bases, V lost 2 bases, and 1 base had no gene match.